This T cell receptor (beta chain) is drawn from a study of OX40 agonist ivuxolimab in advanced cancers. The assay was immunoSEQ multiplex PCR, and TCRdb's table has in-frame clones only and misses some. Of around 70,000 clones listed, roughly 80% are singletons. Overall study results and limits: At 0.1 to 3.0 mg/kg and by week 6, CD4+ and CD8+ T cells in the blood had expanded clonally. People who partly responded at 0.1-3.0 mg/kg had some of the least clonal expansion seen. Researchers did not determine the expanded peripheral T cells' antigen specificity.

A note on this clone: What it recognizes is unknown.

Germline V gene lookup returns CDR1 KGHSH and CDR2 LQKENI. V shed 6 bases and J shed 4 bases, with 9 bases lying between them. The CDR3 contains 13 residues. Specimen: CD4+ or CD8+ T cells sorted from blood, collected in a trial of the OX40 agonist ivuxolimab. The sequence was collected from an adult with an advanced solid tumor such as melanoma, head and neck, liver or kidney cancer. The genes are TRBV18 and TRBJ1-4; the D gene is possibly TRBD1 (5 bases). The CDR3 nucleotides read TGTGCCAGCTCGGCGGGACTTAATGAAAAACTGTTTTTT. Its protein is CASSAGLNEKLFF. The full variable domain, completed using reference TRBV18 and TRBJ1-4, is NAGVMQNPRHLVRRRGQEARLRCSPMKGHSHVYWYRQLPEEGLKFMVYLQKENIIDESGMPKERFSAEFPKEGPSILRIQQVVRGDSAAYFCASSAGLNEKLFFGSGTQLSVL.